The present T cell receptor beta chain was sequenced within a study of memory CD4+ T cells and cytomegalovirus serostatus. The CDR3 has 15 amino acids. The germline CDR1 and CDR2 sequences are MNHEY and SMNVEV (reference sequence). The trim removed 3 bases at V and 6 bases at J, leaving 4 bases unmatched. Method: immunoSEQ multiplex PCR; TCRdb's copy keeps in-frame clones and lacks some. Of roughly 54,000 clones in the sample, about 80% are singletons; the top ten hold roughly 1.7%. Single viable CD3+CD4+CD8-CD45RO+ cells were sorted as the memory CD4+ T cells. Sample: memory CD4+ T cells from blood. The rearrangement uses TRBV27 and TRBJ2-2; 10 bases align to TRBD2. The clonotype originates from an adult in good health and CMV-seronegative. CDR3 loop: CASSLASGGAGELFF. For the CDR3, the DNA is TGTGCCAGCAGTTTGGCCAGCGGGGGGGCCGGGGAGCTGTTTTTT.